Each of the 14 T cell receptor beta chains below was sequenced from the same sample in a study of shared clonotypes between healthy human individuals (dated by TCRdb to about 2020). Library construction relied on the immunoSEQ multiplex PCR assay. As stored in TCRdb, this immuneACCESS dataset retains in-frame rearrangements with V and J assigned. A fraction of the clones does not appear; measured against another copy, unresolved V genes explain less than half of the discrepancy, and the remainder lacks a known reason. The sample contains about 700,000 clones, roughly 94% of them found a single time. The ten largest clones add up to roughly 22% of the sample. For the CD8 naive samples, CD45RO-negative cells were positively selected for CCR7, yielding a CD45RA+CCR7+ population from which TemRA cells were excluded. The sample was naive CD8+ T cells sorted from blood. In the paper's terms, the cell subset or site label means: CD45RA+CCR7+. The receptors originated from a man younger than 40 in good health.

The table lists this clone with a few counts. The chain couples TRBV18 to TRBJ2-7; D gene ambiguous. CDR3 length: 12 amino acids. Germline CDR1 KGHSH, CDR2 LQKENI. The germline V and J ends were trimmed by 1 base and 8 bases, with 9 bases remaining between them. The CDR3 loop reads CASSPQGVQQYF. The CDR3 DNA reads as TGTGCCAGCTCACCACAGGGTGTGCAGCAGTACTTC.

This chain uses TRBV5-5 with TRBJ1-1, with a possible D match to TRBD1 (6 bases). The V and J ends lost 3 bases and 0 bases respectively, with 15 bases between them. Germline V gene data show CDR1 as SGHKS and CDR2 as YYEKEE (reference sequence). The CDR3 is 16 residues long. CDR3 in amino acids: CASSSTGQRLNTEAFF. Here the CDR3 DNA reads TGTGCCAGCAGCTCCACAGGACAGCGCTTGAACACTGAAGCTTTCTTT.

The CDR3 DNA reads as TGTGCCATCAGTGGGACGGGACAGGGTTTGGCGGCCGGGGAGCTGTTTTTT. Translation gives CAISGTGQGLAAGELFF. The V and J genes are TRBV10-3 and TRBJ2-2, with 9 bases identical to TRBD1. Germline CDR1 is ENHRY and CDR2 is SYGVKD. There are 17 residues in the CDR3. J gave up 6 bases and V 4 bases, and 12 bases lay outside the gene matches.

V usage is TRBV29-1 and J usage is TRBJ1-2; D not resolved. Trimming cost V 1 base and J 4 bases, with 19 bases left between them. The CDR3 covers 16 residues. Germline V CDR1 and CDR2: SQVTM, ANQGSEA. This CDR3 is CSVEGIPEDAGYGYTF. The CDR3, as DNA: TGCAGCGTTGAAGGGATCCCGGAGGACGCGGGCTATGGCTACACCTTC.

J is TRBJ2-1 and V is TRBV15, with D possibly being TRBD2 (6 bases). Germline CDR1 LNHNV, CDR2 YYDKDF (reference sequence). The CDR3 is 19 residues long. The V end was cut by 0 bases, the J end by 0 bases, with 18 bases between. Written as DNA, the CDR3 is TGTGCCACCAGCAGAGATTTTGGCGGGATCTCCAGCTCCTACAATGAGCAGTTCTTC. Its translation: CATSRDFGGISSSYNEQFF. Full variable domain (remainder filled in from reference TRBV15 and TRBJ2-1): DAMVIQNPRYQVTQFGKPVTLSCSQTLNHNVMYWYQQKSSQAPKLLFHYYDKDFNNEADTPDNFQSRRPNTSFCFLDIRSPGLGDTAMYLCATSRDFGGISSSYNEQFFGPGTRLTVL.

V and J are TRBV27 and TRBJ2-7; the D is unclear. This CDR3 region has 14 residues. V lost 3 bases to trimming and J lost 1 base, with 10 bases between them. In germline, CDR1 is MNHEY, CDR2 SMNVEV (reference sequence). The CDR3 protein is CASSFLRESYEQYF. Here the CDR3 DNA reads TGTGCCAGCAGTTTTCTCAGAGAGTCCTACGAGCAGTACTTC.

V gene TRBV10-3 combines with J gene TRBJ2-7; 10 bases are shared with TRBD2. Germline values: CDR1 ENHRY, CDR2 SYGVKD. This CDR3 has 14 amino acids. The trim removed 5 bases at V and 2 bases at J, leaving 3 bases unmatched. This chain's CDR3 is CAISLAGVPYEQYF. In DNA form, the CDR3 reads TGTGCCATCAGTCTAGCGGGAGTCCCCTACGAGCAGTACTTC.

CDR3 DNA: TGTGCCAGCAGCTTGATTAAGAACAGGCCAGGCTCTGGGGCCAACGTCCTGACTTTC. It specifies CASSLIKNRPGSGANVLTF. This sequence joins TRBV5-8 and TRBJ2-6, with a tentative D call TRBD1 (5 bases). From germline, CDR1 is SGHTS and CDR2 YDEGEE. V was trimmed by 1 base and J by 0 bases, leaving 17 bases between them. This CDR3 region has 19 residues.

V and J are TRBV30 and TRBJ1-2; weak D call: TRBD1 (6 bases). Germline CDR1 reads GTSNPN; CDR2 reads SVGIG (reference sequence). V was trimmed by 4 bases and J by 7 bases, leaving 13 bases between them. This CDR3 comprises 12 residues. The DNA for the CDR3 is TGTGCCTGGAACAGGGAAGAAAGTGGCTACACCTTC. Translating it yields CAWNREESGYTF.

The chain employs TRBV21-1 and TRBJ2-7; TRBD2 is the table's D call and was not checked against the DNA. TRBV21-1 is a recognized pseudogene. The CDR3 has 14 amino acids. CDR3 sequence reads: CASSTGGDVYEQYF. DNA for the CDR3: TGTGCCAGCAGCACCGGGGGGGATGTCTACGAGCAGTACTTC.

The V and J genes are TRBV5-6 and TRBJ2-1; D not certain. CDR3 length equals 13 residues. Germline assignment: CDR1 SGHDT and CDR2 YYEEEE. V lost 3 bases and J lost 3, with 7 bases in between. The CDR3 loop reads CASSSELYNEQFF. The CDR3 DNA reads as TGTGCCAGCAGCTCGGAGCTCTACAATGAGCAGTTCTTC. Using reference TRBV5-6 and TRBJ2-1 for the parts outside the CDR3, the full variable domain is DAGVTQSPTHLIKTRGQQVTLRCSPKSGHDTVSWYQQALGQGPQFIFQYYEEEERQRGNFPDRFSGHQFPNYSSELNVNALLLGDSALYLCASSSELYNEQFFGPGTRLTVL.

The chain recombines TRBV29-1 with TRBJ1-2; no definite D call. CDR1 and CDR2 from the germline V gene are SQVTM and ANQGSEA. The CDR3 sequence is 11 residues long. V lost 8 bases and J 8 bases, leaving 15 bases between the germline ends. CDR3 region: CSIRNVWGYTF. The CDR3 coding sequence is TGCAGCATTCGTAATGTATGGGGCTACACCTTC. Together with reference TRBV29-1 and TRBJ1-2, the CDR3 gives the full variable domain: SAVISQKPSRDICQRGTSLTIQCQVDSQVTMMFWYRQQPGQSLTLIATANQGSEATYESGFVIDKFPISRPNLTFSTLTVSNMSPEDSSIYLCSIRNVWGYTFGSGTRLTVV.

The rearrangement joins TRBV18 to TRBJ2-1; a possible D gene is TRBD1 (6 bases). The CDR3 has 15 residues. The V gene's germline CDR1 is KGHSH and CDR2 LQKENI. V lost 1 base to trimming and J lost 2 bases, with 9 bases between them. CDR3 residues: CASSPRQGTYNEQFF. DNA for the CDR3: TGTGCCAGCTCACCACGCCAGGGGACCTACAATGAGCAGTTCTTC.

The rearrangement links TRBV27 to TRBJ2-1; D gene ambiguous. The CDR3 length is 14 residues. Germline-derived CDR1 and CDR2 are MNHEY and SMNVEV (reference sequence). The V and J ends lost 5 bases and 4 bases respectively, with 12 bases between them. The chain's CDR3 is CASSKRSDYNEQFF. CDR3 in DNA: TGTGCCAGCAGTAAGAGATCCGATTACAATGAGCAGTTCTTC.